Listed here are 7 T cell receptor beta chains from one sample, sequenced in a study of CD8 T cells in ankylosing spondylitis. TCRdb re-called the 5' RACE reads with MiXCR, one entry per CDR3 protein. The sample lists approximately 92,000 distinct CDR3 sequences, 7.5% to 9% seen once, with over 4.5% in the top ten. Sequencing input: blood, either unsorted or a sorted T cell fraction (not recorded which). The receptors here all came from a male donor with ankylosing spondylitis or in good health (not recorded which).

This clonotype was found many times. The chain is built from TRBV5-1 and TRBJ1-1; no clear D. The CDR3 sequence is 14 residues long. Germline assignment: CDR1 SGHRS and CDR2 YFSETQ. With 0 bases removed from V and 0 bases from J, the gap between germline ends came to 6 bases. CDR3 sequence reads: CASSLGVMNTEAFF. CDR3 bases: TGCGCCAGCAGCTTGGGGGTAATGAACACTGAAGCTTTCTTT. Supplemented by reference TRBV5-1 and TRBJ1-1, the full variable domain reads KAGVTQTPRYLIKTRGQQVTLSCSPISGHRSVSWYQQTPGQGLQFLFEYFSETQRNKGNFPGRFSGRQFSNSRSEMNVSTLELGDSALYLCASSLGVMNTEAFFGQGTRLTVV.

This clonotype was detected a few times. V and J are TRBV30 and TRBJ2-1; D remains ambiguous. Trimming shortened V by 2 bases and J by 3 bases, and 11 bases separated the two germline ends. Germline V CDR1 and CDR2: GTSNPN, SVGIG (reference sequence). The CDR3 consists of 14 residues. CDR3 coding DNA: TGTGCCTGGAGTTCCCCAGAAAACTACAATGAGCAGTTCTTC. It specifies CAWSSPENYNEQFF.

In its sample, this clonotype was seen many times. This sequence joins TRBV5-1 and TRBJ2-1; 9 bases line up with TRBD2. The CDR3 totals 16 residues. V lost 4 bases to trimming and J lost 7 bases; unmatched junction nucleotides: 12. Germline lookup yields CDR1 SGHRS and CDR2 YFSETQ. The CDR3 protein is CASSLGRGGALNEQFF. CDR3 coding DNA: TGCGCCAGCAGCCTAGGCCGCGGGGGGGCCTTGAATGAGCAGTTCTTC.

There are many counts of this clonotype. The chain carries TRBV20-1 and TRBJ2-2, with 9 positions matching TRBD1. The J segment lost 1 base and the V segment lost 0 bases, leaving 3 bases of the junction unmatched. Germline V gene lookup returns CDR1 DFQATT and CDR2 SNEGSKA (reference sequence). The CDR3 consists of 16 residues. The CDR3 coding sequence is TGCAGTGCTAGAGACGCGGGACAGGGGAACACCGGGGAGCTGTTTTTT. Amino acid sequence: CSARDAGQGNTGELFF.

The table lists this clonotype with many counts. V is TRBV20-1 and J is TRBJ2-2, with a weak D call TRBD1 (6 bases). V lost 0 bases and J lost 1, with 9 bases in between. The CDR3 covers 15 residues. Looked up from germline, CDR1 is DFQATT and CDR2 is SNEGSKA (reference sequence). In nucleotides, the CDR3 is TGCAGTGCTAGAGATGACAGGCGGAACACCGGGGAGCTGTTTTTT. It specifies CSARDDRRNTGELFF.

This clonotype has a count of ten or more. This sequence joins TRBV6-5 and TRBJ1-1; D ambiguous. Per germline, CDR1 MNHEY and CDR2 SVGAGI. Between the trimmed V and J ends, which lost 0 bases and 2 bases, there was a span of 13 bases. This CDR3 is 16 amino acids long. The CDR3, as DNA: TGTGCCAGCAGTTACTCGAGTGGTAGGAGAAACACTGAAGCTTTCTTT. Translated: CASSYSSGRRNTEAFF.

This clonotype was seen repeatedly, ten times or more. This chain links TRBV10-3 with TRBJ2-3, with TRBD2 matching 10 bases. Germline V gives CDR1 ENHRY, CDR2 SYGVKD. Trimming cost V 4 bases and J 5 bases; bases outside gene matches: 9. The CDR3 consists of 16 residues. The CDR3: CAISGVASGGKDTQYF. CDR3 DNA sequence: TGTGCCATCAGTGGCGTGGCTAGCGGGGGAAAAGATACGCAGTATTTT.